Below are 28 T cell receptor beta chains sequenced from a single sample in a study of shared clonotypes between healthy human individuals. Some clones are missing from TCRdb's copy, which holds only in-frame ones; the method was immunoSEQ multiplex PCR. Of around 1.1 million clones listed, around three quarters are singletons. Source material: memory CD4+ T cells from PBMCs. Subset noted: CD45RA-negative fraction. The receptor source for this set is a man aged 18 to 29 in good health. Some clones in this sample may be carry-over from other donors' samples.

The rearrangement joins TRBV20-1 to TRBJ2-7; no clear D gene. The V and J ends lost 6 bases and 2 bases respectively, with 8 bases between them. This CDR3 comprises 11 residues. CDR1 is DFQATT and CDR2 is SNEGSKA in the germline V gene (reference sequence). The CDR3 DNA reads as TGCAGTGCACAAGCGACCTACGAGCAGTACTTC. Its translation is CSAQATYEQYF.

This clone appeared a single time. V usage is TRBV5-1 and J usage is TRBJ2-3; 8 positions agree with TRBD2. Germline CDR1 and CDR2: SGHRS and YFSETQ. This CDR3 has 14 residues. Losses at the gene ends were 6 bases for V and 2 bases for J; bases not matched to a gene: 5. CDR3 sequence: CASKGGLVTDTQYF. In DNA, the CDR3 is TGCGCCAGCAAGGGGGGACTAGTCACAGATACGCAGTATTTT.

This clone showed up just once. The chain employs TRBV10-3 and TRBJ2-5; tentative D call: TRBD2 (7 bases). The CDR3 loop spans 17 amino acids. Germline V gene data show CDR1 as ENHRY and CDR2 as SYGVKD. V lost 3 bases, J lost 4 bases, and 21 bases lay in between. The CDR3 region is CAISEGGGAGVGETQYF. The CDR3 DNA sequence: TGTGCCATCAGTGAAGGAGGGGGTGCGGGAGTGGGAGAGACCCAGTACTTC.

This clone was observed a single time. The same CDR3 also results from other DNA sequences found in this sample. The rearrangement links TRBV7-8 to TRBJ2-7; 7 bases line up with TRBD2. This CDR3 region has 13 residues. Trimming cost V 8 bases and J 2 bases; bases outside gene matches: 6. From germline, CDR1 is SGHVS and CDR2 FQNEAQ. The DNA for the CDR3 is TGTGCCAGCTCTCGGCGGGAGACCTACGAGCAGTACTTC. As protein: CASSRRETYEQYF.

This clone turned up a few times. The CDR3 reads CAISEQVGNTEAFF. In DNA form, the CDR3 reads TGTGCCATCAGTGAGCAGGTTGGGAACACTGAAGCTTTCTTT. The chain recombines TRBV10-3 with TRBJ1-1; D not certain. This CDR3 spans 14 amino acids. Trimming removed 2 bases at V and 1 base at J, with 8 bases between. CDR1 and CDR2 (germline): ENHRY, SYGVKD.

This rearrangement joins TRBV6-1 to TRBJ1-5, with 7 bases lining up with TRBD1. This CDR3 comprises 14 residues. Per the germline V gene, CDR1 is MNHNS and CDR2 is SASEGT. Trimming cost V 7 bases and J 5 bases; bases outside gene matches: 8. CDR3 in amino acids: CASTLTGFDQPQHF. CDR3 nucleotide sequence: TGTGCCAGCACCTTGACAGGGTTTGATCAGCCCCAGCATTTT.

This clone was seen repeatedly, ten times or more. J is TRBJ2-7 and V is TRBV7-9, with D maybe TRBD1 (6 bases). The CDR3 is 15 residues long. From germline, CDR1 is SEHNR and CDR2 FQNEAQ (reference sequence). Trimming removed 5 bases from V and 3 bases from J, with 17 bases in between. CDR3 amino acids: CASSLGSGEYYEQYF. In DNA, the CDR3 is TGTGCCAGCAGCCTGGGATCAGGGGAATACTACGAGCAGTACTTC.

The chain carries TRBV4-1 and TRBJ2-5; D possibly corresponds to TRBD2 (5 bases). Germline V gives CDR1 MGHRA, CDR2 YSYEKL. CDR3 length: 17 amino acids. V lost 3 bases to trimming and J lost 2 bases, with 19 bases between them. In nucleotides, the CDR3 is TGCGCCAGCAGCCATCCCCAAAGAGAGGGAAGACAAGAGACCCAGTACTTC. It specifies CASSHPQREGRQETQYF.

The V call is TRBV5-1, the J call TRBJ1-2; possible D gene TRBD1, 5 bases. V shed 1 base and J shed 2 bases, with 9 bases lying between them. Germline V CDR1 and CDR2: SGHRS, YFSETQ. The CDR3 totals 14 residues. The CDR3 reads CASSLNGANYGYTF. CDR3 bases: TGCGCCAGCAGCTTGAATGGGGCCAACTATGGCTACACCTTC.

In the case of this clone: This same CDR3 is encoded by further DNA sequences in the sample. The V gene is TRBV29-1, the J gene TRBJ1-1; D unclear. CDR3 length: 12 amino acids. Germline V lookup: CDR1 SQVTM, CDR2 ANQGSEA. Trimming shortened V by 4 bases and J by 0 bases, and 6 bases separated the two germline ends. The CDR3 DNA is TGCAGCGTTGGGGGAATGAACACTGAAGCTTTCTTT. This sequence encodes CSVGGMNTEAFF.

The CDR3 nucleotides read TGTGCCAGCAGCTCCCAAAATCAGCCCCAGCATTTT. The encoded protein is CASSSQNQPQHF. The chain couples TRBV11-2 to TRBJ1-5; unclear D gene. This CDR3 contains 12 residues. The germline V gene encodes CDR1 SGHAT and CDR2 FQNNGV. Deletions cut 4 bases from V and 4 bases from J, with 5 bases between.

This chain joins TRBV6-4 and TRBJ2-1, with TRBD2 identical over 7 bases. CDR1 and CDR2 (germline): MRHNA, SNTAGT. The CDR3 is made up of 18 amino acids. V lost 6 bases to trimming and J lost 4 bases; unmatched junction nucleotides: 18. CDR3 amino acids: CASSATPAQRGSYNEQFF. CDR3 sequence (DNA): TGTGCCAGCAGCGCGACTCCTGCACAGCGGGGATCTTACAATGAGCAGTTCTTC.

The chain joins TRBV6-5 to TRBJ1-2; TRBD1 agrees at 7 bases. V was pared by 6 bases and J by 3 bases, with 4 bases of the junction left unmatched. Looked up from germline, CDR1 is MNHEY and CDR2 is SVGAGI. The CDR3 has 13 amino acids. The CDR3 protein is CASRGQVHYGYTF. The CDR3 DNA follows: TGTGCCAGCAGAGGACAGGTCCACTATGGCTACACCTTC.

V and J are TRBV18 and TRBJ1-4; D remains unclear. CDR3 length: 14 amino acids. The germline V gene has CDR1 KGHSH and CDR2 LQKENI. Trimming removed 4 bases from V and 13 bases from J, with 19 bases in between. In DNA, the CDR3 is TGTGCCAGCTCACTAGGCGCGACACAAAGAAGACTGTTTTTT. This sequence encodes CASSLGATQRRLFF.

J is TRBJ1-4 and V is TRBV7-9; D is ambiguous. Germline CDR1 reads SEHNR; CDR2 reads FQNEAQ (reference sequence). There are 15 residues in the CDR3. V shed 4 bases and J shed 2 bases, with 11 bases lying between them. CDR3 bases: TGTGCCAGCAGCTCGTCGGGGAAGACTAATGAAAAACTGTTTTTT. It is translated as CASSSSGKTNEKLFF.

The sample holds many counts of this clone. This chain connects TRBV10-1 to TRBJ2-5, with TRBD2 matching over 9 bases. The V segment lost 6 bases and the J segment 1 base; nucleotides outside the gene matches: 9. The CDR3 is 16 amino acids. Germline V CDR1 and CDR2: WNHNN, SYGVQD (reference sequence). CDR3 DNA: TGCGCCAGCAGCTTTAGCACTAGCGGGCCCCAAGAGACCCAGTACTTC. Protein product: CASSFSTSGPQETQYF.

V usage is TRBV2 and J usage is TRBJ1-1; 10 positions agree with TRBD1. There are 16 residues in the CDR3. Germline V gene sequence: CDR1 SNHLY, CDR2 FYNNEI. V lost 6 bases to trimming and J lost 5 bases; unmatched junction nucleotides: 12. Here the CDR3 reads CASSKERTGGGTEAFF. The CDR3 DNA reads as TGTGCCAGCAGCAAAGAACGGACAGGGGGGGGGACTGAAGCTTTCTTT.

The gene calls are TRBV7-7 and TRBJ2-1, with no clear D. Germline V gene lookup returns CDR1 SSHAT and CDR2 FNYEAQ (reference sequence). Trimming took 2 bases from V and 3 from J, leaving 5 bases between them. CDR3 length: 13 amino acids. The CDR3 DNA follows: TGTGCCAGCAGCTTAACGGGCTACAATGAGCAGTTCTTC. Translated, it gives CASSLTGYNEQFF.

This clone was recorded once. This chain links TRBV7-2 with TRBJ2-2; 8 bases map to TRBD2. The V gene's germline CDR1 is SGHTA and CDR2 FQGNSA. CDR3 length: 15 amino acids. Losses at the gene ends were 6 bases for V and 7 bases for J; bases not matched to a gene: 10. CDR3 sequence (DNA): TGTGCCAGCAGACCCCTAGCGGGCCTCGGCGGGGAGCTGTTTTTT. Amino acids: CASRPLAGLGGELFF. The full variable domain, completed using reference TRBV7-2 and TRBJ2-2, is GAGVSQSPSNKVTEKGKDVELRCDPISGHTALYWYRQSLGQGLEFLIYFQGNSAPDKSGLPSDRFSAERTGGSVSTLTIQRTQQEDSAVYLCASRPLAGLGGELFFGEGSRLTVL.

The chain couples TRBV15 to TRBJ1-1, with 8 bases lining up with TRBD1. Germline V gene sequence: CDR1 LNHNV, CDR2 YYDKDF (reference sequence). The CDR3 contains 15 residues. V shed 1 base, J shed 0 bases, and the junction held 1 base outside the gene matches. The CDR3 nucleotides read TGTGCCACCAGCAGAGCAGGGGGCCTGAACACTGAAGCTTTCTTT. Translating it yields CATSRAGGLNTEAFF.

This chain links TRBV5-8 with TRBJ2-7, with a tentative D call TRBD2 (5 bases). Trimming shortened V by 0 bases and J by 7 bases, and 17 bases separated the two germline ends. Germline V gene sequence: CDR1 SGHTS, CDR2 YDEGEE. This CDR3 has 15 residues. CDR3 residues: CASSLVLSGIGEQYF. The CDR3, as DNA: TGTGCCAGCAGCTTGGTCTTGTCCGGGATCGGAGAGCAGTACTTC. Using reference TRBV5-8 and TRBJ2-7 for the parts outside the CDR3, the full variable domain is EAGVTQSPTHLIKTRGQQATLRCSPISGHTSVYWYQQALGLGLQFLLWYDEGEERNRGNFPPRFSGRQFPNYSSELNVNALELEDSALYLCASSLVLSGIGEQYFGPGTRLTVT.

The V and J genes are TRBV18 and TRBJ2-7, with D possibly being TRBD1 (5 bases). Germline V CDR1 and CDR2: KGHSH, LQKENI. Trimming stripped 2 bases from V and 6 bases from J, with 17 bases between. There are 15 residues in the CDR3. As DNA, the CDR3 is TGTGCCAGCTCACCATTATCCGCAGGGCGAGCCGAGCAGTACTTC. Its protein product is CASSPLSAGRAEQYF.

In nucleotides, the CDR3 is TGTGCCAGCAGTCGTACCCAGGGAATTAAGTACAATGAGCAGTTCTTC. This encodes CASSRTQGIKYNEQFF. The chain employs TRBV28 and TRBJ2-1, with a possible D match to TRBD1 (5 bases). CDR1 and CDR2 from the germline V gene are MDHEN and SYDVKM. V shed 5 bases and J shed 4 bases, with 18 bases lying between them. CDR3 size: 16 residues.

V usage is TRBV2 and J usage is TRBJ2-7, with 12 bases aligning to TRBD2. Trimming removed 8 bases from V and 3 bases from J; junction bases left unmatched: 8. The CDR3 spans 15 residues. The V gene's germline CDR1 is SNHLY and CDR2 FYNNEI. In DNA form, the CDR3 reads TGTGCCAGCGGTAGTTGGGGACTAGCGGGCTACGAGCAGTACTTC. It translates to CASGSWGLAGYEQYF.

This clone was picked up a small number of times. The chain couples TRBV19 to TRBJ2-1; no definite D call. This CDR3 comprises 13 residues. Germline loops: CDR1 LNHDA, CDR2 SQIVND (reference sequence). Trimming pared 5 bases from V and 6 bases from J, leaving 11 bases between. The CDR3 sequence is CASSYGPLNEQFF. DNA of the CDR3: TGTGCCAGTAGTTACGGGCCCCTCAATGAGCAGTTCTTC. The full variable domain, with the rest looked up from reference TRBV19 and TRBJ2-1, is DGGITQSPKYLFRKEGQNVTLSCEQNLNHDAMYWYRQDPGQGLRLIYYSQIVNDFQKGDIAEGYSVSREKKESFPLTVTSAQKNPTAFYLCASSYGPLNEQFFGPGTRLTVL.

The V call is TRBV15, the J call TRBJ2-2; D may be TRBD1 (5 bases). CDR1 and CDR2 from the germline V gene are LNHNV and YYDKDF (reference sequence). There are 14 residues in the CDR3. V dropped 5 bases and J dropped 6 bases, with 13 bases sitting between them. The CDR3 DNA sequence: TGTGCCACCAGCCTCCTACAGGCCCCCGGGGAGCTGTTTTTT. As protein: CATSLLQAPGELFF. The full variable domain, with the rest looked up from reference TRBV15 and TRBJ2-2, is DAMVIQNPRYQVTQFGKPVTLSCSQTLNHNVMYWYQQKSSQAPKLLFHYYDKDFNNEADTPDNFQSRRPNTSFCFLDIRSPGLGDTAMYLCATSLLQAPGELFFGEGSRLTVL.

Concerning this clone: The same CDR3 also results from other DNA sequences found in this sample. The chain joins TRBV5-1 to TRBJ2-1, with D hard to call. This CDR3 comprises 13 residues. The germline V and J ends were trimmed by 0 bases and 2 bases, with 3 bases remaining between them. Per germline, CDR1 SGHRS and CDR2 YFSETQ. The CDR3 DNA is TGCGCCAGCAGCTTGGGCACCTACAATGAGCAGTTCTTC. It codes for CASSLGTYNEQFF.

The chain employs TRBV11-2 and TRBJ2-3, with 7 bases aligning to TRBD2. CDR1 SGHAT and CDR2 FQNNGV come from the germline V gene. The CDR3 consists of 16 residues. With 3 bases clipped from V and 3 bases from J, the junction kept 9 bases outside the gene matches. The CDR3 is CASSFVRGSVTDTQYF. Written as DNA, the CDR3 is TGTGCCAGCAGCTTTGTTCGCGGGAGTGTAACAGATACGCAGTATTTT. Full variable domain (missing parts from reference TRBV11-2 and TRBJ2-3): EAGVAQSPRYKIIEKRQSVAFWCNPISGHATLYWYQQILGQGPKLLIQFQNNGVVDDSQLPKDRFSAERLKGVDSTLKIQPAKLEDSAVYLCASSFVRGSVTDTQYFGPGTRLTVL.